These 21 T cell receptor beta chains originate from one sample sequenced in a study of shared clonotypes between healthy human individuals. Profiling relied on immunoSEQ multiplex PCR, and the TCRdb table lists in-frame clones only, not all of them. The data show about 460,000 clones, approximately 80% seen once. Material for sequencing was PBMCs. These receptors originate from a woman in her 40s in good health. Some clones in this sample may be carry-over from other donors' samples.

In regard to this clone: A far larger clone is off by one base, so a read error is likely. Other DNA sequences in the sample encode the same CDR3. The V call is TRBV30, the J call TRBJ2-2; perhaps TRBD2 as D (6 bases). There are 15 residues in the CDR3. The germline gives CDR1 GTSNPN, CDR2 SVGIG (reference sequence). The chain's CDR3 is CAWSPSRGDIGELFF. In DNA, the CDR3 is TGTGCCTGGAGCCCCTCCCGCGGGGATATCGGGGAGCTGTTTTTC. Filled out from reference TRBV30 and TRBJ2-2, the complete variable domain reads SQTIHQWPATLVQPVGSPLSLECTVEGTSNPNLYWYRQAAGRGLQLLFYSVGIGQISSEVPQNLSASRPQDRQFILSSKKLLLSDSGFYLCAWSPSRGDIGELFFGEGSRLTVL.

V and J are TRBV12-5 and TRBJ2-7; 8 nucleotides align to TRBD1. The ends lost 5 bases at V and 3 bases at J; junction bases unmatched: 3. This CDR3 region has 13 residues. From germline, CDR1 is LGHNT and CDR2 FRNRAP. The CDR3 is CASGLGTGYEQYF. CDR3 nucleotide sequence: TGTGCTAGTGGTCTGGGGACAGGCTACGAGCAGTACTTC.

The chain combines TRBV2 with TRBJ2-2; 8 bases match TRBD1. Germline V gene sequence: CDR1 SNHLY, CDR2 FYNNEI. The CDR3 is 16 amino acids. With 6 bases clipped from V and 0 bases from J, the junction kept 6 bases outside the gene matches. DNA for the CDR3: TGTGCCAGCAGCGCCCAGGGGGCTGCGAACACCGGGGAGCTGTTTTTT. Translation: CASSAQGAANTGELFF.

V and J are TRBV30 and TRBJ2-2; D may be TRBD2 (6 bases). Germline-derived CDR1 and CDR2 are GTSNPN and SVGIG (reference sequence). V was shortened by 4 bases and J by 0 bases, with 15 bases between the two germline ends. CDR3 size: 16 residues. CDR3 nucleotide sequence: TGTGCCTGGAAATCGGGAGCTACCTCGAACACCGGGGAGCTGTTTTTT. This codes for CAWKSGATSNTGELFF.

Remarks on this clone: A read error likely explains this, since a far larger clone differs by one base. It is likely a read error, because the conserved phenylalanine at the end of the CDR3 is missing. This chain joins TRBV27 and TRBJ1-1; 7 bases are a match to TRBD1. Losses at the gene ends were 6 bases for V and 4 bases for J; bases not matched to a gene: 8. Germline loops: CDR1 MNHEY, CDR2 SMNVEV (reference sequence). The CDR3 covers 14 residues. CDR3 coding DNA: TGTGCCAGCAGACCCCAGGGGGGAGGCACTGAAGCTTTCCTT. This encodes CASRPQGGGTEAFL.

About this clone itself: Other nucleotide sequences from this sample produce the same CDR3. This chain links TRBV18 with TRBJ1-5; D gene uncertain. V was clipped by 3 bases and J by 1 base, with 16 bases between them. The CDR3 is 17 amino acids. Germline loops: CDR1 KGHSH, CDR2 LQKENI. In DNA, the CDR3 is TGTGCCAGCTCACCGCTGGGCCCAGGTATGAGCAATCAGCCCCAGCATTTT. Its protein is CASSPLGPGMSNQPQHF.

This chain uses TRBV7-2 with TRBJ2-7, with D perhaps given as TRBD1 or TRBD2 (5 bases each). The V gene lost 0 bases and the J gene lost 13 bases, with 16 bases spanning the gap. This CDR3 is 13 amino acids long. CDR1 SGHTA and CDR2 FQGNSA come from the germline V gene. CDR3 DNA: TGTGCCAGCAGCTTAGCGGGGCGGGCTAGTATTTACTTC. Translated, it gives CASSLAGRASIYF.

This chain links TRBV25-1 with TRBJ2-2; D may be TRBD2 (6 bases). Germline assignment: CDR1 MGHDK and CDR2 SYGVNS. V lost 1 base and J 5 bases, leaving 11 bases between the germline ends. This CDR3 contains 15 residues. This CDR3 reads CASSELEGWTGELFF. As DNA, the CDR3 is TGTGCCAGCAGTGAATTGGAGGGTTGGACCGGGGAGCTGTTTTTT.

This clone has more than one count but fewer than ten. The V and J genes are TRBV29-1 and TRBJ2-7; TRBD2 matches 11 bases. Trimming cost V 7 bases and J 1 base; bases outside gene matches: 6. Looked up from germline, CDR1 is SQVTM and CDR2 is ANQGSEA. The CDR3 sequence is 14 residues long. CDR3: CSDSSGRISYEQYF. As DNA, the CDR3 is TGCAGCGACTCTAGCGGGAGGATATCCTACGAGCAGTACTTC.

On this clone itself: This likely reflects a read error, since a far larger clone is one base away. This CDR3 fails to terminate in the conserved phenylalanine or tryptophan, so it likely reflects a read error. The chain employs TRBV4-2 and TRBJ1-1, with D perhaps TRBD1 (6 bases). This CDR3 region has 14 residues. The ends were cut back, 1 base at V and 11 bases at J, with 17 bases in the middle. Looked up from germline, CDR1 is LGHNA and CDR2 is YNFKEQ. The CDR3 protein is CASSQGLDSQGAFS. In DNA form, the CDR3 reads TGTGCCAGCAGCCAAGGCCTGGACAGCCAGGGGGCTTTCTCT.

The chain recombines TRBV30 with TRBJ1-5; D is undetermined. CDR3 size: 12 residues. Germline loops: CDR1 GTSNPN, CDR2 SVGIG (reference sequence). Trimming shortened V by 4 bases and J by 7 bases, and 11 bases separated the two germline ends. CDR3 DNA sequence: TGTGCCTGGACGGGTCGAGGGCAGCCCCAGCATTTT. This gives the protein CAWTGRGQPQHF.

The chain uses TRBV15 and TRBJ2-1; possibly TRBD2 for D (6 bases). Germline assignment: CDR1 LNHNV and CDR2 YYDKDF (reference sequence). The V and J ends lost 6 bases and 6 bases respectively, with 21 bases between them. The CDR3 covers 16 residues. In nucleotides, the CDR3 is TGTGCCACCAGGCCCCACACAGGAAAACTAGCCAATGAGCAGTTCTTC. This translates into CATRPHTGKLANEQFF.

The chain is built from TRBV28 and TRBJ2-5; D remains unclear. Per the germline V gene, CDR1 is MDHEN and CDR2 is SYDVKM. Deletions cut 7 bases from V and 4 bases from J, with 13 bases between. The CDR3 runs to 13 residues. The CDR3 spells CASNLHYPETQYF. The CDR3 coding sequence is TGTGCCAGCAACTTGCACTACCCAGAGACCCAGTACTTC.

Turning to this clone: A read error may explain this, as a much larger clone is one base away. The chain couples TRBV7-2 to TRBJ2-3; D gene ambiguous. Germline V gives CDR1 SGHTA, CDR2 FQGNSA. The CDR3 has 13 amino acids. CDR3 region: CASSLGATDAQYF. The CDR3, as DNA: TGTGCCAGCAGCTTAGGGGCCACAGATGCGCAGTATTTT.

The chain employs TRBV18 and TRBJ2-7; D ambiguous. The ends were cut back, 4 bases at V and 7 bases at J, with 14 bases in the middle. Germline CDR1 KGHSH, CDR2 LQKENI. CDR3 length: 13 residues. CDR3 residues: CASSLELQSEQYF. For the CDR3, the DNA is TGTGCCAGCTCACTAGAGTTGCAGTCTGAGCAGTACTTC.

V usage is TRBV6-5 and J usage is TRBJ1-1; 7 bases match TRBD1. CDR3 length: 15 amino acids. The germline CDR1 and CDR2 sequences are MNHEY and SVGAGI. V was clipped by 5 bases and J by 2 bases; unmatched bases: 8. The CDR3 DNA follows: TGTGCCAGCAGTCCCGAGGGACAGTATAACACTGAAGCTTTCTTT. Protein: CASSPEGQYNTEAFF.

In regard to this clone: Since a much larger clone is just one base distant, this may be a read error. CDR3 residues: CASSDSAAGGRKLFF. CDR3 nucleotides: TGTGCCAGCAGTGATTCGGCGGCAGGGGGCAGGAAACTGTTTTTT. The chain combines TRBV2 with TRBJ1-4; 8 bases agree with TRBD1. With V trimmed by 3 bases and J by 11 bases, 11 bases remained unmatched. The CDR3 totals 15 residues. Per germline, CDR1 SNHLY and CDR2 FYNNEI.

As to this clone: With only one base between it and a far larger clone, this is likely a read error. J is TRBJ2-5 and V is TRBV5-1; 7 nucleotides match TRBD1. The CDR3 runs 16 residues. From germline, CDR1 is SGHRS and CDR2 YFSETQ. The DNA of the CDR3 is TGCGCCAGCGGCTTGGACGTGACAGGGATCCAAGAGACCCAGTACTTC. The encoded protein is CASGLDVTGIQETQYF. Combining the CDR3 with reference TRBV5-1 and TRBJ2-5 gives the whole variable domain KAGVTQTPRYLIKTRGQQVTLSCSPISGHRSVSWYQQTPGQGLQFLFEYFSETQRNKGNFPGRFSGRQFSNSRSEMNVSTLELGDSALYLCASGLDVTGIQETQYFGPGTRLLVL.

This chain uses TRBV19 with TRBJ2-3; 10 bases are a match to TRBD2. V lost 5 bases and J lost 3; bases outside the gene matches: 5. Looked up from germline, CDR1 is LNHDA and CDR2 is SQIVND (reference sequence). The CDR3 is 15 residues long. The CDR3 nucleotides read TGTGCCAGTAGTCCTCTAGCGGGAGAGACAGATACGCAGTATTTT. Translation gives CASSPLAGETDTQYF.

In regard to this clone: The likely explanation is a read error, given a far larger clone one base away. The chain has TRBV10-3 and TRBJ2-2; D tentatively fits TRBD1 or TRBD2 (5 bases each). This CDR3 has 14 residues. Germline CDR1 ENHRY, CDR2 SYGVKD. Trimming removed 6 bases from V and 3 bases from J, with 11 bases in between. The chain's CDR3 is CAIRSGTDTGELFF. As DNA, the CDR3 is TGTGCCATCAGGTCAGGGACGGACACCGGGGAGCTGTTTTTT.

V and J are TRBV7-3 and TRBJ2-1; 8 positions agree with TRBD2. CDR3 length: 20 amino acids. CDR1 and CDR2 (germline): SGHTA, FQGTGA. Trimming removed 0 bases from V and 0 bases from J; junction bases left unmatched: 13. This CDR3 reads CASSLTFPRSGTFSYNEQFF. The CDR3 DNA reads TGTGCCAGCAGCTTAACTTTCCCCCGTAGCGGGACCTTCTCCTACAATGAGCAGTTCTTC.